Sequencing of this T cell receptor beta chain was carried out in a study of blood T cell repertoires in COVID-19. About the study: In each case, the material was cDNA or gDNA derived from T cells, B-cell-depleted T cells, or PBMCs.

It was during active infection that Seattle patients were enrolled and then longitudinally followed. From germline, CDR1 is MDHEN and CDR2 SYDVKM. There are 14 residues in the CDR3. Trimming pared 7 bases from V and 0 bases from J, leaving 9 bases between. Profiling relied on immunoSEQ multiplex PCR, and the TCRdb table lists in-frame clones only, not all of them. The table includes roughly 200,000 clones, roughly 79% detected once. V gene TRBV28 combines with J gene TRBJ1-4; possible D gene TRBD1, 6 bases. This clonotype was sampled from a woman aged 40-49 years with COVID-19, enrolled during active disease. Sequenced sample: peripheral blood. The CDR3 here is CASTQGSTNEKLFF. The DNA for the CDR3 is TGTGCCAGCACCCAGGGGTCAACTAATGAAAAACTGTTTTTT.